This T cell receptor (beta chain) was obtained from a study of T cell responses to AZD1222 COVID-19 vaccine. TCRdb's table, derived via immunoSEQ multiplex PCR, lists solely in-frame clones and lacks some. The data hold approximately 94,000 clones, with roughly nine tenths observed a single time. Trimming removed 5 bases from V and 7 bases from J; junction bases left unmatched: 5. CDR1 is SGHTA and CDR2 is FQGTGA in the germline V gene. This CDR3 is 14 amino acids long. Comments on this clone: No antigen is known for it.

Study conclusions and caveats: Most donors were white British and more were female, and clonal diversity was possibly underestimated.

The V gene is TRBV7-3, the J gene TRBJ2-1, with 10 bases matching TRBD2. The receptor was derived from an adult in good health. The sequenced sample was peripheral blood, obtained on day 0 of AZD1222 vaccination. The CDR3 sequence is CASSRRTSGNEQFF. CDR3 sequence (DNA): TGTGCCAGCAGCCGAAGGACTAGCGGTAATGAGCAGTTCTTC.